The 13 T cell receptor beta chains below were found in one sample sequenced in a study of blood T cell repertoires in COVID-19. Libraries were prepared by immunoSEQ multiplex PCR; TCRdb keeps only in-frame clonotypes and omits some of them. The sample consists of approximately 150,000 clones, 80% to 90% of them appearing once. Sequences were obtained from PBMCs or T cells enriched from blood (not recorded which). The receptors here all came from a man in his sixties who had recovered from COVID-19.

V gene TRBV21-1 combines with J gene TRBJ2-7; the table's TRBD2 call for D was not verified on the DNA. TRBV21-1 is labeled a pseudogene. The CDR3 contains 16 residues. The CDR3 reads CASSMGRGHTIYEQYF. Written as DNA, the CDR3 is TGTGCCAGCAGCATGGGGCGGGGCCATACGATTTACGAGCAGTACTTC.

The chain has TRBV9 and TRBJ2-5; D remains ambiguous. The germline V and J ends were trimmed by 3 bases and 5 bases, with 11 bases remaining between them. From germline, CDR1 is SGDLS and CDR2 YYNGEE. The CDR3 consists of 13 residues. CDR3 in amino acids: CASSGSRYETQYF. CDR3 DNA: TGTGCCAGCAGCGGGAGTCGGTACGAGACCCAGTACTTC.

The chain links TRBV7-2 to TRBJ2-5; 9 nucleotides align to TRBD2. The V gene's germline CDR1 is SGHTA and CDR2 FQGNSA. With 1 base clipped from V and 5 bases from J, the junction kept 8 bases outside the gene matches. The CDR3 totals 16 residues. The CDR3 DNA sequence: TGTGCCAGCAGCTTAGTGGCGGGAGGGGATCTGGAGACCCAGTACTTC. It yields the protein CASSLVAGGDLETQYF.

V gene TRBV18 combines with J gene TRBJ1-1; TRBD1 agrees at 7 bases. The V and J ends lost 1 base and 3 bases, in that order; junction bases with no gene match: 8. The CDR3 has 16 residues. From germline, CDR1 is KGHSH and CDR2 LQKENI. CDR3 bases: TGTGCCAGCTCACCACGTCTTGGGACAGAGGACACTGAAGCTTTCTTT. Translated, it gives CASSPRLGTEDTEAFF. Complete variable domain (other parts from reference TRBV18 and TRBJ1-1): NAGVMQNPRHLVRRRGQEARLRCSPMKGHSHVYWYRQLPEEGLKFMVYLQKENIIDESGMPKERFSAEFPKEGPSILRIQQVVRGDSAAYFCASSPRLGTEDTEAFFGQGTRLTVV.

J is TRBJ2-5 and V is TRBV7-6; the match to TRBD2 covers 9 bases. This CDR3 comprises 15 residues. J gave up 5 bases and V 1 base, and 5 bases lay outside the gene matches. Germline CDR1 reads SGHVS; CDR2 reads FNYEAQ. CDR3 coding DNA: TGTGCCAGCAGCTTAGGGAGCGGGGGGCCGGAGACCCAGTACTTC. Translating gives CASSLGSGGPETQYF. The full variable domain, completed using reference TRBV7-6 and TRBJ2-5, is GAGVSQSPRYKVTKRGQDVALRCDPISGHVSLYWYRQALGQGPEFLTYFNYEAQQDKSGLPNDRFSAERPEGSISTLTIQRTEQRDSAMYRCASSLGSGGPETQYFGPGTRLLVL.

The chain combines TRBV7-9 with TRBJ1-1; D is unresolved. The CDR3 extends over 18 amino acids. The germline V gene encodes CDR1 SEHNR and CDR2 FQNEAQ (reference sequence). V lost 6 bases and J 2 bases, leaving 25 bases between the germline ends. For the CDR3, the DNA is TGTGCCAGCAGTCAACCGCGATCCCCACCACGAGCAAACACTGAAGCTTTCTTT. Its protein product is CASSQPRSPPRANTEAFF.

The sample holds one count of this clone. This chain connects TRBV28 to TRBJ2-5, with D possibly matching TRBD2 (5 bases). Germline V gene data show CDR1 as MDHEN and CDR2 as SYDVKM. The CDR3 extends over 14 amino acids. Trimming took 7 bases from V and 1 from J, leaving 13 bases between them. CDR3 in amino acids: CASTSPQSQETQYF. CDR3 nucleotide sequence: TGTGCCAGCACTAGCCCCCAGAGCCAAGAGACCCAGTACTTC.

The rearrangement uses TRBV27 and TRBJ2-7; 8 nucleotides align to TRBD1. The CDR3 consists of 15 residues. Losses at the gene ends were 1 base for V and 5 bases for J; bases not matched to a gene: 7. Germline V gives CDR1 MNHEY, CDR2 SMNVEV (reference sequence). The CDR3 coding sequence is TGTGCCAGCAGTTTATACAGGGGGGCGGGCGACGAGCAGTACTTC. The encoded protein is CASSLYRGAGDEQYF.

The V gene is TRBV30, the J gene TRBJ2-2; maybe TRBD2 (5 bases). V was clipped by 0 bases and J by 4 bases, with 9 bases between them. The CDR3 covers 14 residues. CDR1 is GTSNPN, CDR2 SVGIG, per germline (reference sequence). CDR3 residues: CAWSVFAGTGELFF. The DNA for the CDR3 is TGTGCCTGGAGTGTGTTTGCGGGCACCGGGGAGCTGTTTTTT.

The chain employs TRBV4-1 and TRBJ1-2; tentatively, D is TRBD1 (6 bases). Trimming took off 4 bases at V and 2 bases at J, with 14 bases between the two ends. The length of the CDR3 is 15 residues. The germline gives CDR1 MGHRA, CDR2 YSYEKL. The CDR3 loop is CASSRNTGINYGYTF. The CDR3 region has the DNA TGCGCCAGCAGCCGGAATACAGGGATAAACTATGGCTACACCTTC.

The J gene is TRBJ1-2, the V gene TRBV5-5, with D perhaps matching TRBD1 (6 bases). The germline V gene encodes CDR1 SGHKS and CDR2 YYEKEE (reference sequence). The CDR3 consists of 13 residues. The ends were cut back, 4 bases at V and 4 bases at J, with 11 bases in the middle. CDR3 loop: CASSPGTTYGYTF. In nucleotides, the CDR3 is TGTGCCAGCAGCCCCGGGACAACCTATGGCTACACCTTC.

The chain uses TRBV19 and TRBJ2-3, with D unclear. Between the trimmed V and J ends, which lost 6 bases and 0 bases, there was a span of 7 bases. The CDR3 is made up of 13 amino acids. The germline CDR1 and CDR2 sequences are LNHDA and SQIVND (reference sequence). CDR3 DNA: TGTGCCAGTAGAGTACAGAGCACAGATACGCAGTATTTT. Translating gives CASRVQSTDTQYF.

Regarding this clone: The junction departs from the called germline gene at one end, perhaps through a read error. The V and J genes are TRBV19 and TRBJ2-1; TRBD2 aligns across 8 bases. The V gene's germline CDR1 is LNHDA and CDR2 SQIVND (reference sequence). This CDR3 comprises 14 residues. The CDR3 region is CASSSGLDYNKQFF. In DNA form, the CDR3 reads TGTGCCAGTAGTTCGGGACTAGACTACAATAAGCAGTTCTTC. Full variable domain (outside the CDR3, taken from reference TRBV19 and TRBJ2-1): DGGITQSPKYLFRKEGQNVTLSCEQNLNHDAMYWYRQDPGQGLRLIYYSQIVNDFQKGDIAEGYSVSREKKESFPLTVTSAQKNPTAFYLCASSSGLDYNKQFFGPGTRLTVL.